The clone carrying this TCR beta chain was seen ten or more times. What it binds is unknown. The repertoire came from unfractionated whole blood and reflected all unsorted peripheral T cells. Donors lacked febrile or AIDS-related illness, tumors, and hepatitis B or C coinfection. Reverse transcription used around 480 ng RNA and constant-region primers for alpha and beta. Alpha and beta chain libraries were made separately by chain-specific third strand synthesis with multiplexing indices. One primer pair amplified all rearrangements per chain; each cDNA got molecular barcodes. TCRdb fed the 5' RACE reads into MiXCR, producing one record per CDR3 protein. The sample lists roughly 8,000 distinct CDR3 sequences, 8% to 10% occurring once. These data come from a study of HIV-infected patients and healthy controls. Study results and caveats: Compared with healthy controls, HIV-infected patients showed less CDR3 sharing between individuals.

Trimming took off 5 bases at V and 1 base at J, with 14 bases between the two ends. This CDR3 has 14 amino acids. Germline loops: CDR1 DFQATT, CDR2 SNEGSKA (reference sequence). The sequences come from blood, collected before antiretroviral therapy. The rearrangement joins TRBV20-1 to TRBJ1-1, with D possibly TRBD1 on 6 matching bases. The receptor was isolated from an adult with HIV infection. CDR3 amino acids: CSAARTVTNTEAFF. The DNA of the CDR3 is TGCAGTGCTGCACGGACAGTTACGAACACTGAAGCTTTCTTT.